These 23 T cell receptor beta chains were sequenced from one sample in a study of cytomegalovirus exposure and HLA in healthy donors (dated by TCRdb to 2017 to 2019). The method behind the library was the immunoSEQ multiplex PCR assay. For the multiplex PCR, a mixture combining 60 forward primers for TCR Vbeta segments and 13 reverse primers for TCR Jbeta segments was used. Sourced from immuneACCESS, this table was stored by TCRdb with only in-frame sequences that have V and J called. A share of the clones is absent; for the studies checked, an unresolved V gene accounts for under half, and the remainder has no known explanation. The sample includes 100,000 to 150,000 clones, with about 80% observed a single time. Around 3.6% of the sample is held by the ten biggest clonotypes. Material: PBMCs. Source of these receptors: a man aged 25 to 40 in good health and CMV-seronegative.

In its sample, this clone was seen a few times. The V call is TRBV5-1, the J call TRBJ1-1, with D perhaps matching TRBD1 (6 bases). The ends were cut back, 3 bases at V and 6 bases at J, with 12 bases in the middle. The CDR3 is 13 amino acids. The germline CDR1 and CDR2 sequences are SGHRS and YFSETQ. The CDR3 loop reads CASSSGQTAEAFF. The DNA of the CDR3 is TGCGCCAGCAGCTCCGGACAGACCGCTGAAGCTTTCTTT.

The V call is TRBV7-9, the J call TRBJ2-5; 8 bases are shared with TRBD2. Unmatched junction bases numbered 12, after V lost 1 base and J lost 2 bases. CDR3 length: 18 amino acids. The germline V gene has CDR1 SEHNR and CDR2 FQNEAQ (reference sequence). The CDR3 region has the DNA TGTGCCAGCAGCTTAGTCGGAGCGGGGGAGCCCAAGCAAGAGACCCAGTACTTC. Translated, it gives CASSLVGAGEPKQETQYF.

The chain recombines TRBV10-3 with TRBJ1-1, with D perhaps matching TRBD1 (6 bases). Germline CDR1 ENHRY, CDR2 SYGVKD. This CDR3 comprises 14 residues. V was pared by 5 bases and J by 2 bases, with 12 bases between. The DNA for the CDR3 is TGTGCCATCAGTTCTCGGGACATCAACACTGAAGCTTTCTTT. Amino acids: CAISSRDINTEAFF.

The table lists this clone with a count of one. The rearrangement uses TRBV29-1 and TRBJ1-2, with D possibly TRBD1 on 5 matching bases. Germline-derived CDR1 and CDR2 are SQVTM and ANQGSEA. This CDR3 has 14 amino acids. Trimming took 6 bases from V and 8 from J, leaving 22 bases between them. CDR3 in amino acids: CSVLRDSSSWGYTF. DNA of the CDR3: TGCAGCGTCCTCCGGGACTCCTCTTCGTGGGGCTACACCTTC.

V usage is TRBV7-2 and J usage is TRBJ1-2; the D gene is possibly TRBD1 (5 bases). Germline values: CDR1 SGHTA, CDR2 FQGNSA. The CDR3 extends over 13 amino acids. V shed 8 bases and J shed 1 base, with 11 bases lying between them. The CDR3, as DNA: TGTGCCAGCTCAATGGGGGGTAACTATGGCTACACCTTC. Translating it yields CASSMGGNYGYTF.

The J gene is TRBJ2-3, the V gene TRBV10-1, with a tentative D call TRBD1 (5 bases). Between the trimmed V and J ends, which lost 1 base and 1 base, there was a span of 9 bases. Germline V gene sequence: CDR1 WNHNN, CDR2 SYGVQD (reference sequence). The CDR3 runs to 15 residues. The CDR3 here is CASSELLGGTDTQYF. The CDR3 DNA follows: TGCGCCAGCAGTGAGTTGTTAGGGGGCACAGATACGCAGTATTTT.

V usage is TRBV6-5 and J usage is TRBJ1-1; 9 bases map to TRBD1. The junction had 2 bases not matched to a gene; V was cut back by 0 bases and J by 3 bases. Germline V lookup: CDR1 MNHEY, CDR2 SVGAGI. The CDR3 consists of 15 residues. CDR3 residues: CASSYSRTGDTEAFF. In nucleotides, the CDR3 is TGTGCCAGCAGTTACTCGAGGACAGGGGACACTGAAGCTTTCTTT.

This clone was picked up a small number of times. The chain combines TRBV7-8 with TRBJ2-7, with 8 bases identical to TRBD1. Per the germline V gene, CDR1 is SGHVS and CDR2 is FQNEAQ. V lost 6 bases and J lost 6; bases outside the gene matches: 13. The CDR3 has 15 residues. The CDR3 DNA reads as TGTGCCAGCAGGCTCGGGGATCCAGGGGGCGGCGAGCAGTACTTC. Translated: CASRLGDPGGGEQYF.

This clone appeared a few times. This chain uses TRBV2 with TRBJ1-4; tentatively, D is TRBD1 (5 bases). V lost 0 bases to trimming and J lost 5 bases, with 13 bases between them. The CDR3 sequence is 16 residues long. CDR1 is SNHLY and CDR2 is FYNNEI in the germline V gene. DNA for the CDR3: TGTGCCAGCAGTGAAGCCTGGGGGGGATTCAATGAAAAACTGTTTTTT. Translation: CASSEAWGGFNEKLFF.

CDR3 in amino acids: CASSYENPPQETQYF. The CDR3 DNA sequence: TGTGCCAGCAGTTACGAGAATCCCCCCCAAGAGACCCAGTACTTC. The rearrangement links TRBV6-5 to TRBJ2-5; D gene unclear. There are 15 residues in the CDR3. V was shortened by 2 bases and J by 1 base, with 11 bases between the two germline ends. Germline-derived CDR1 and CDR2 are MNHEY and SVGAGI.

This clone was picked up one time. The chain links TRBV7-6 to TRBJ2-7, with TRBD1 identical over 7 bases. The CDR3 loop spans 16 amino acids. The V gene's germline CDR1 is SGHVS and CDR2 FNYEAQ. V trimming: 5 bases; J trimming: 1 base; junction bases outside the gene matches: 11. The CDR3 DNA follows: TGTGCCAGCAGCCAACGAATGGACAGGCGATCCTACGAGCAGTACTTC. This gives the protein CASSQRMDRRSYEQYF.

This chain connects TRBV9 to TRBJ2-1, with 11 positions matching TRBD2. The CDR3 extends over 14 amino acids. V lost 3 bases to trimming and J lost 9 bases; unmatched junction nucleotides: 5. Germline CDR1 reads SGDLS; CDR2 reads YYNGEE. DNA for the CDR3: TGTGCCAGCAGCGCCGCCCTAGCGGGAGGTGAGCAGTTCTTC. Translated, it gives CASSAALAGGEQFF.

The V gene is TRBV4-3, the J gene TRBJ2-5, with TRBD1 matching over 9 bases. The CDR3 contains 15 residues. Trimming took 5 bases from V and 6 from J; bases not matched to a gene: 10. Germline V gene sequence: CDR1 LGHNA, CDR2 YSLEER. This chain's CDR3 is CASSETGGSRKTQYF. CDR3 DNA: TGCGCCAGCAGCGAAACAGGGGGCTCTAGAAAGACCCAGTACTTC.

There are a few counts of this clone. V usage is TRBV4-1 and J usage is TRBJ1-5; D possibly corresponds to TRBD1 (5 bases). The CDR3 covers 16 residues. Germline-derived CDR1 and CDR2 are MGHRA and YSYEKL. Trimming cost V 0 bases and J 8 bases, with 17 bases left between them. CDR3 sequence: CASSQDRTGTVKPQHF. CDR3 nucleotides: TGCGCCAGCAGCCAAGATCGAACAGGTACTGTGAAGCCCCAGCATTTT.

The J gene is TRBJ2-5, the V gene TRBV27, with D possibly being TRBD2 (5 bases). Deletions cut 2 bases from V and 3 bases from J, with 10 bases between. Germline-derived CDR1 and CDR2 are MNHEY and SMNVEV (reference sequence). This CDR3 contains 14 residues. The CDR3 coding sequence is TGTGCCAGCAGTTTACGGGGAAGAGAAGAGACCCAGTACTTC. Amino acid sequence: CASSLRGREETQYF.

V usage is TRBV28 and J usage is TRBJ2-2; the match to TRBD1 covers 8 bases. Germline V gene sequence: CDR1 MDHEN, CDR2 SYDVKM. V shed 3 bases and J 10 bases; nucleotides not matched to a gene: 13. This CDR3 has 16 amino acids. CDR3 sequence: CASSFPTTDRAEELFF. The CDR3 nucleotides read TGTGCCAGCAGTTTTCCTACGACGGACAGGGCGGAGGAGCTGTTTTTT.

The CDR3 protein is CATSSLPGEPSTDTQYF. CDR3 DNA: TGTGCCACCTCATCCCTCCCGGGAGAACCTAGCACAGATACGCAGTATTTT. The V gene is TRBV7-9, the J gene TRBJ2-3; D possibly corresponds to TRBD2 (6 bases). The CDR3 length is 17 residues. Deletions cut 10 bases from V and 0 bases from J, with 23 bases between. Germline V gene sequence: CDR1 SEHNR, CDR2 FQNEAQ (reference sequence).

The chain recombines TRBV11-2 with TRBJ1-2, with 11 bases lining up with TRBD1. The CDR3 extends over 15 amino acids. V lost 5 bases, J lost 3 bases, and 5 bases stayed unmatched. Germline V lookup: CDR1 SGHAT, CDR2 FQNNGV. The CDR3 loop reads CASSTGTGGYYGYTF. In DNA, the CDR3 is TGTGCCAGCAGCACCGGGACAGGGGGTTACTATGGCTACACCTTC.

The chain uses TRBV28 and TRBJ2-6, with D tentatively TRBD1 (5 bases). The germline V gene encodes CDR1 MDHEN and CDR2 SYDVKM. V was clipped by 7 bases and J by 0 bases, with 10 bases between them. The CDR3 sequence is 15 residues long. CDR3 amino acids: CASMLDNSGANVLTF. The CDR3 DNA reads TGTGCCAGCATGCTGGACAACTCTGGGGCCAACGTCCTGACTTTC.

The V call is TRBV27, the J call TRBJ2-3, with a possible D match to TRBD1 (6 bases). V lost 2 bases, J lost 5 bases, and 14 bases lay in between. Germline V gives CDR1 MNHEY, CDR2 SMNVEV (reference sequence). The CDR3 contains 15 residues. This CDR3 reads CASSLNGGTGDTQYF. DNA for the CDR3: TGTGCCAGCAGTTTAAATGGGGGCACTGGAGATACGCAGTATTTT.

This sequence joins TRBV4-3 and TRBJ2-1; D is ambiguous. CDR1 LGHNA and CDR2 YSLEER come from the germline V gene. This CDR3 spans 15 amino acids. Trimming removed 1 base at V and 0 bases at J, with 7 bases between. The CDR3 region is CASSQGVGSYNEQFF. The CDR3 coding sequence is TGCGCCAGCAGCCAAGGAGTCGGCTCCTACAATGAGCAGTTCTTC.

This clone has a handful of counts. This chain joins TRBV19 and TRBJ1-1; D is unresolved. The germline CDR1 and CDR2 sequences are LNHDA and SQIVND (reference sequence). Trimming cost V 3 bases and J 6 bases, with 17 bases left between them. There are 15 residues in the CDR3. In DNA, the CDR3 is TGTGCCAGTAGTATCTCCGTCGGGTTCAGCTCTGAAGCTTTCTTT. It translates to CASSISVGFSSEAFF.

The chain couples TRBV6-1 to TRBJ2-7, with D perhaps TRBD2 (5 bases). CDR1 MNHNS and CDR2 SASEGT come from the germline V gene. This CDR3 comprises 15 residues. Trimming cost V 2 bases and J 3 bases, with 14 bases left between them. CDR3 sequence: CASSELEDDFYEQYF. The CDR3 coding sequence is TGTGCCAGCAGTGAATTGGAGGATGACTTCTACGAGCAGTACTTC.